This T cell receptor (beta chain) derives from a study of early T cells in non-severe SARS-CoV-2 infection. About the research overall: Bulk RNA from unsorted whole blood was sequenced; chains were unpaired.

Study observations and caveats: Matching with VDJdb favored anti-spike CD8 responses (missing private and CD4 specificities).

Comments on this clonotype: Its antigen is unknown.

This CDR3 has 13 residues. V lost 5 bases and J 2 bases, leaving 10 bases between the germline ends. In germline, CDR1 is SGHAT, CDR2 FQDESV (reference sequence). cDNA molecules, individually, were tagged with unique molecular identifiers. TCRdb redid the calling of the 5' RACE reads with MiXCR, one entry per CDR3 protein. The sample has tens of thousands of distinct CDR3 sequences, roughly an eighth seen once. This chain joins TRBV11-1 and TRBJ2-7; D not resolved. Sequenced: whole blood. The clonotype originates from an adult who was a healthcare worker with PCR-confirmed SARS-CoV-2 infection or an uninfected control (not recorded which). CDR3 sequence (DNA): TGTGCCAGCAGCCAGCCGGGTCCCTACGAGCAGTACTTC. Residues: CASSQPGPYEQYF.